The sequence of this TCR beta chain was determined in a study of blood T cell repertoires in COVID-19. The germline V gene encodes CDR1 KGHDR and CDR2 SFDVKD. The CDR3 runs to 13 residues. The V and J ends lost 9 bases and 6 bases, in that order; junction bases with no gene match: 0. Clones were read by immunoSEQ multiplex PCR, and TCRdb kept only the in-frame ones, dropping some. There are 450,000 or so clones in the sample; 90% occur only once, and about 0.57% lies in the top ten. Details on this clone: Other nucleotide sequences in the sample specify the same CDR3.

Material for sequencing was PBMCs or T cells enriched from blood (not recorded which). The sequence came from a man in his late teens or twenties who had recovered from COVID-19. The chain joins TRBV24-1 to TRBJ2-1, with TRBD2 identical over 14 bases. As DNA, the CDR3 is TGTGCCACCGGACTAGCGGGAGGCAATGAGCAGTTCTTC. This encodes CATGLAGGNEQFF.